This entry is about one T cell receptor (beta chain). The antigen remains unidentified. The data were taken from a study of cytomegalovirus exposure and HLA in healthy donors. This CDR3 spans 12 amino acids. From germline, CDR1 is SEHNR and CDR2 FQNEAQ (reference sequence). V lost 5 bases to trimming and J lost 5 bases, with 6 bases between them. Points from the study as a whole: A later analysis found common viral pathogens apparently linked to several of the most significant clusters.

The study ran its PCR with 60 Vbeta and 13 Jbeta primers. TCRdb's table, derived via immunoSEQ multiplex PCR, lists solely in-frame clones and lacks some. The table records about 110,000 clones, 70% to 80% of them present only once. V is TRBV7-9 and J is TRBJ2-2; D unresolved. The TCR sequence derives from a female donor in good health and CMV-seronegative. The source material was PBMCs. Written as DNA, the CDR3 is TGTGCCAGCAGCGTGCGGACCGGGGAGCTGTTTTTT. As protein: CASSVRTGELFF.